Shown below are 16 T cell receptor beta chains from a single sample sequenced in a study of blood T cell repertoires in COVID-19. Libraries were prepared by immunoSEQ multiplex PCR; TCRdb keeps only in-frame clonotypes and omits some of them. This table holds about 200,000 clones, 88% found once. The sequenced sample consisted of peripheral blood. The receptors stem from a man younger than 30 with active or convalescent COVID-19.

The chain couples TRBV12-5 to TRBJ2-1; 10 bases align to TRBD2. After removal of 0 bases from V and 2 bases from J, the junction contained 7 bases not matched to a gene. Germline V gene sequence: CDR1 LGHNT, CDR2 FRNRAP. The CDR3 extends over 18 amino acids. For the CDR3, the DNA is TGTGCTAGTGGTTTGGTACGACTAGCGGGCACCACCTACAATGAGCAGTTCTTC. This gives the protein CASGLVRLAGTTYNEQFF.

The V gene is TRBV5-1, the J gene TRBJ1-4; D may be TRBD1 (5 bases). The germline CDR1 and CDR2 sequences are SGHRS and YFSETQ. The germline V and J ends were trimmed by 2 bases and 4 bases, with 15 bases remaining between them. The CDR3 spans 16 residues. CDR3 sequence reads: CASSFGATTNNEKLFF. The DNA of the CDR3 is TGCGCCAGCAGCTTTGGGGCCACCACCAATAATGAAAAACTGTTTTTT.

This rearrangement joins TRBV10-1 to TRBJ2-1; 7 bases agree with TRBD2. The germline gives CDR1 WNHNN, CDR2 SYGVQD (reference sequence). The CDR3 runs 14 residues. Trimming at V came to 7 bases and at J to 2 bases, leaving 5 bases not matched to a gene. CDR3 DNA sequence: TGCGCCAGCAATCGGACTAGGCCCTACAATGAGCAGTTCTTC. It specifies CASNRTRPYNEQFF.

The chain recombines TRBV5-1 with TRBJ2-5; 8 nucleotides align to TRBD2. Unmatched junction bases numbered 6, after V lost 6 bases and J lost 5 bases. CDR1 is SGHRS and CDR2 is YFSETQ in the germline V gene. CDR3 length: 13 amino acids. The CDR3 nucleotides are TGCGCCAGCACCCCGGGAGGGTGGGAGACCCAGTACTTC. Protein product: CASTPGGWETQYF.

Here the CDR3 DNA reads TGTGCCAGCAGCTTAGTTAGGGGGACAGGCCTTTTCAATCAGCCCCAGCATTTT. Amino acids: CASSLVRGTGLFNQPQHF. V is TRBV7-9 and J is TRBJ1-5; 8 bases align to TRBD1. From germline, CDR1 is SEHNR and CDR2 FQNEAQ (reference sequence). With V trimmed by 1 base and J by 3 bases, 11 bases remained unmatched. CDR3 length equals 18 residues.

This clone was detected many times. The chain has TRBV5-1 and TRBJ2-2; TRBD2 matches at 7 bases. CDR3 size: 14 residues. Germline assignment: CDR1 SGHRS and CDR2 YFSETQ. J lost 10 bases, V lost 4 bases, and 10 bases had no gene match. The CDR3 nucleotides read TGCGCCAGCAGCAACGGGGGGACCTCCGTGGAGCTGTTTTTT. This encodes CASSNGGTSVELFF. The variable domain in full, completed from reference TRBV5-1 and TRBJ2-2, reads KAGVTQTPRYLIKTRGQQVTLSCSPISGHRSVSWYQQTPGQGLQFLFEYFSETQRNKGNFPGRFSGRQFSNSRSEMNVSTLELGDSALYLCASSNGGTSVELFFGEGSRLTVL.

The gene calls are TRBV29-1 and TRBJ2-1; 11 positions match TRBD1. The CDR3 runs to 15 residues. The V and J ends lost 3 bases and 8 bases, in that order; junction bases with no gene match: 9. Germline CDR1 is SQVTM and CDR2 is ANQGSEA. Here the CDR3 DNA reads TGCAGCGTTGATCTAGCCGGGACAGGGGGTGATGAGCAGTTCTTC. This sequence encodes CSVDLAGTGGDEQFF.

This CDR3 is CASSHRDRVDEQYF. The CDR3 bases are TGTGCCAGCTCCCACCGGGACAGGGTGGACGAGCAGTACTTC. V and J are TRBV18 and TRBJ2-7; TRBD1 matches 9 bases. Looked up from germline, CDR1 is KGHSH and CDR2 is LQKENI. The V gene end was trimmed by 6 bases and the J gene end by 5 bases; junction bases not matched to a gene: 8. This CDR3 contains 14 residues.

V is TRBV19 and J is TRBJ2-3; 12 bases line up with TRBD2. The CDR3 extends over 15 amino acids. Germline V gene sequence: CDR1 LNHDA, CDR2 SQIVND (reference sequence). With 5 bases clipped from V and 5 bases from J, the junction kept 5 bases outside the gene matches. CDR3 loop: CASSETSGSLDTQYF. As DNA, the CDR3 is TGTGCCAGTAGTGAGACTAGCGGGAGTTTAGATACGCAGTATTTT.

This chain connects TRBV30 to TRBJ2-2; unclear D gene. The V end was cut by 1 base, the J end by 2 bases, with 8 bases between. This CDR3 has 14 residues. Germline loops: CDR1 GTSNPN, CDR2 SVGIG (reference sequence). This chain's CDR3 is CAWSASFNTGELFF. The CDR3 DNA reads TGTGCCTGGAGTGCCTCTTTTAACACCGGGGAGCTGTTTTTT.

A single count supports this clone. V is TRBV5-4 and J is TRBJ2-5, with TRBD1 as a possible D gene (6 bases). Looked up from germline, CDR1 is SGHNT and CDR2 is YYREEE (reference sequence). The CDR3 consists of 12 residues. V was shortened by 3 bases and J by 4 bases, with 7 bases between the two germline ends. CDR3 protein: CASSSTGETQYF. CDR3 DNA sequence: TGTGCCAGCAGCTCGACAGGAGAGACCCAGTACTTC.

The J gene is TRBJ2-5, the V gene TRBV7-2, with 7 nucleotides matching TRBD1. The CDR3 runs 18 residues. Germline V gene lookup returns CDR1 SGHTA and CDR2 FQGNSA. The V segment lost 4 bases and the J segment 4 bases; nucleotides outside the gene matches: 18. CDR3 coding DNA: TGTGCCAGCAGCTCAACGACAGGGATGTCATGGGTTGGAGAGACCCAGTACTTC. Its translation: CASSSTTGMSWVGETQYF.

This clone is a singleton in its sample. The rearrangement links TRBV28 to TRBJ2-1; D uncertain. CDR1 is MDHEN and CDR2 is SYDVKM in the germline V gene. This CDR3 spans 14 amino acids. V was shortened by 6 bases and J by 8 bases, with 17 bases between the two germline ends. The DNA of the CDR3 is TGTGCCAGCAGACTTCCCTTTACCAGGCATGAGCAGTTCTTC. It specifies CASRLPFTRHEQFF.

The V call is TRBV7-3, the J call TRBJ2-2, with a tentative D call TRBD2 (5 bases). V gave up 1 base and J gave up 0 bases, with 12 bases separating them. The CDR3 extends over 17 amino acids. Germline V gene sequence: CDR1 SGHTA, CDR2 FQGTGA. CDR3 bases: TGTGCCAGCAGCTTAATGGGAGCAGGAGCGAACACCGGGGAGCTGTTTTTT. It specifies CASSLMGAGANTGELFF. Full variable domain (rest looked up from reference TRBV7-3 and TRBJ2-2): GAGVSQTPSNKVTEKGKYVELRCDPISGHTALYWYRQSLGQGPEFLIYFQGTGAADDSGLPNDRFFAVRPEGSVSTLKIQRTERGDSAVYLCASSLMGAGANTGELFFGEGSRLTVL.

The chain links TRBV5-4 to TRBJ1-2; 9 nucleotides match TRBD1. CDR1 is SGHNT and CDR2 is YYREEE in the germline V gene (reference sequence). The CDR3 totals 16 residues. V lost 3 bases and J lost 0; bases outside the gene matches: 6. DNA of the CDR3: TGTGCCAGCAGCTCATCTTACAGGGGGCCTAACTATGGCTACACCTTC. It translates to CASSSSYRGPNYGYTF.

J is TRBJ2-3 and V is TRBV9; 8 bases line up with TRBD2. Germline lookup yields CDR1 SGDLS and CDR2 YYNGEE. V shed 7 bases and J 1 base; nucleotides not matched to a gene: 5. The CDR3 consists of 14 residues. The DNA of the CDR3 is TGTGCCAGCTCTAAGACTAGCGGCACAGATACGCAGTATTTT. It encodes CASSKTSGTDTQYF. The full variable domain, with the rest looked up from reference TRBV9 and TRBJ2-3, is DSGVTQTPKHLITATGQRVTLRCSPRSGDLSVYWYQQSLDQGLQFLIQYYNGEERAKGNILERFSAQQFPDLHSELNLSSLELGDSALYFCASSKTSGTDTQYFGPGTRLTVL.